The clone carrying this T cell receptor (beta chain) was counted a single time. The antigen is not known. The PCR made use of 60 Vbeta and 13 Jbeta primers. Under the authors' procedure: About 11 million of about 80 million unique TCR beta chains were shared, per a later count. Produced via immunoSEQ multiplex PCR; TCRdb's table is partial and in-frame only. V, J and clone size are those of that table, while D and trimming were read from the DNA. The sample yields over 100,000 clones, approximately 82% seen once. This sample is drawn from a study of cytomegalovirus exposure and HLA in healthy donors. Whole-study context: Early released data had 65 million to 100 million unique TCRs, all coming from HLA-typed donors. The study, taken as a whole, reports: TCR sequences were mostly rare, though some public TCRs occurred in many donors. It was taken for granted in presence/absence analyses that sequencing depth across donors was roughly uniform.

Germline V gene lookup returns CDR1 SGHRS and CDR2 YFSETQ. Trimming cost V 3 bases and J 4 bases; bases outside gene matches: 8. This CDR3 comprises 15 residues. This sequence joins TRBV5-1 and TRBJ2-7; 9 nucleotides match TRBD1. The source material was PBMCs. This receptor was obtained from a man aged 35 to 55 in good health and CMV-seronegative. The CDR3 nucleotides read TGCGCCAGCAGCTCTCAACGACAGGGGGGTTACGAGCAGTACTTC. It yields the protein CASSSQRQGGYEQYF. Full variable domain (rest looked up from reference TRBV5-1 and TRBJ2-7): KAGVTQTPRYLIKTRGQQVTLSCSPISGHRSVSWYQQTPGQGLQFLFEYFSETQRNKGNFPGRFSGRQFSNSRSEMNVSTLELGDSALYLCASSSQRQGGYEQYFGPGTRLTVT.